The 3 T cell receptor beta chains in this list originate from one sample, sequenced in a study of blood T cell repertoires in COVID-19. The method was immunoSEQ multiplex PCR; TCRdb's version includes in-frame clones alone and lacks a portion of them. The table includes 140,000 to 150,000 clones, around 87% detected once. The specimen was peripheral blood. Receptors originate from a man between 18 and 35 years old with COVID-19, enrolled during active disease.

The chain employs TRBV10-3 and TRBJ2-1; 7 nucleotides line up with TRBD1. The CDR3 consists of 15 residues. Germline V CDR1 and CDR2: ENHRY, SYGVKD. V lost 3 bases to trimming and J lost 4 bases; unmatched junction nucleotides: 6. CDR3 in amino acids: CAISEFEGAYNEQFF. DNA of the CDR3: TGTGCCATCAGTGAATTTGAGGGGGCGTACAATGAGCAGTTCTTC.

V and J are TRBV5-4 and TRBJ1-1, with a weak D call TRBD1 (6 bases). V gave up 1 base and J gave up 2 bases, with 12 bases separating them. CDR1 SGHNT and CDR2 YYREEE come from the germline V gene (reference sequence). This CDR3 has 15 amino acids. The CDR3 loop reads CASSLNNRANTEAFF. CDR3 nucleotide sequence: TGTGCCAGCAGCTTGAATAACAGGGCCAACACTGAAGCTTTCTTT. Full variable domain (rest looked up from reference TRBV5-4 and TRBJ1-1): ETGVTQSPTHLIKTRGQQVTLRCSSQSGHNTVSWYQQALGQGPQFIFQYYREEENGRGNFPPRFSGLQFPNYSSELNVNALELDDSALYLCASSLNNRANTEAFFGQGTRLTVV.

The chain employs TRBV14 and TRBJ1-1, with D possibly matching TRBD1 (5 bases). Germline V gene data show CDR1 as SGHDN and CDR2 as FVKESK. CDR3 length: 13 amino acids. V lost 4 bases, J lost 3 bases, and 9 bases lay in between. The CDR3 DNA reads as TGTGCCAGCAGCCGGGCGGGGGACACTGAAGCTTTCTTT. This translates into CASSRAGDTEAFF.